The rows below give T cell receptor beta chains drawn from one sample of a study of OX40 agonist ivuxolimab in advanced cancers. Measured with immunoSEQ multiplex PCR; TCRdb has only the in-frame clones, and not every one. Among some 60,000 clones listed, 84% were seen once. The sample was CD4+ or CD8+ T cells sorted from blood, taken in a trial of the OX40 agonist ivuxolimab. These receptors were collected from an adult with an advanced solid tumor such as melanoma, head and neck, liver or kidney cancer. Both conserved end residues are trimmed from each CDR3. Each record gives: clone size, V gene, CDR3 protein. The listing skips clone size in some rows; elsewhere it reads once, few, many or a size class.

>.|TRBV6-5
ASSLNRDSNQPQH
>.|TRBV2
ASSPFPLRGADTQY
>.|TRBV28
ASSLHSDGVGY
>.|TRBV27
ASSPRTSGALDTQY
>.|TRBV6-1
ASSEVAGWDTEAF
>.|TRBV4-2
ASSQTVTASSYNSPLH
>.|TRBV11-2
ASTSRGTGVEEQY
>.|TRBV14
ASSQFRGATEAF
>.|TRBV4-2
ASSLNWRWDQPQH
>.|TRBV5-1
ASSLVLYTDTQY
>many|TRBV6-5
ASRGAAEGTEAF
>.|TRBV9
ASSVDSKNTEAF
>few|TRBV9
ASSVRALNTEAF
>.|TRBV7-8
ASSLGRGSSYEQY
>.|TRBV5-8
ASSWNGWAGLNEKLF
>.|TRBV7-3
ASSSHFPDTQY
>once|TRBV6-1
ASSEVRSSF
>once|TRBV10-3
AISGMASGRRLHEQY
>.|TRBV15
ATADSFNQPQH
>.|TRBV30
AFYQGSGANVLT
>.|TRBV5-4
ASSLGGGTNEQF
>.|TRBV6-1
ASQEPSSIQY
>.|TRBV29-1
SFRGVLNTEAF
>.|TRBV6-5
ASRREVSANQPQH